Below are 16 T cell receptor beta chains sequenced from a single sample in a study of blood T cell repertoires in COVID-19. Some clones are missing from TCRdb's copy, which holds only in-frame ones; the method was immunoSEQ multiplex PCR. This table holds 200,000 to 250,000 clones, roughly 86% found once. Sequenced sample: PBMCs or T cells enriched from blood (not recorded which). Receptors originate from a young man with acute COVID-19.

The chain carries TRBV6-5 and TRBJ2-7; D perhaps matches TRBD2 (6 bases). The CDR3 is 15 residues long. Trimming shortened V by 0 bases and J by 0 bases, and 9 bases separated the two germline ends. The germline CDR1 and CDR2 sequences are MNHEY and SVGAGI. The CDR3 region has the DNA TGTGCCAGCAGTTACTCACCGGGGGACTCCTACGAGCAGTACTTC. Its translation is CASSYSPGDSYEQYF.

The rearrangement joins TRBV12-3 or TRBV12-4 to TRBJ2-1; 7 bases are a match to TRBD1. J was trimmed by 9 bases and V by 10 bases; bases with no gene match: 6. The CDR3 consists of 11 residues. CDR3: CATRGSGEQFF. Here the CDR3 DNA reads TGTGCCACCAGGGGGAGCGGTGAGCAGTTCTTC.

V usage is TRBV19 and J usage is TRBJ1-2; maybe TRBD1 (6 bases). This CDR3 has 11 amino acids. Trimming took off 7 bases at V and 8 bases at J, with 11 bases between the two ends. CDR1 is LNHDA, CDR2 SQIVND, per germline (reference sequence). This CDR3 reads CASTWDKGYTF. The CDR3, as DNA: TGTGCCAGTACCTGGGACAAGGGCTACACCTTC.

V is TRBV28 and J is TRBJ1-6, with TRBD1 matching 7 bases. Germline CDR1 reads MDHEN; CDR2 reads SYDVKM. The ends lost 3 bases at V and 9 bases at J; junction bases unmatched: 8. There are 15 residues in the CDR3. As DNA, the CDR3 is TGTGCCAGCAGTTTGTTTGAGGGACAGTTTTCACCCCTCCACTTT. Translated: CASSLFEGQFSPLHF.

The gene calls are TRBV27 and TRBJ2-7, with D perhaps TRBD2 (6 bases). The CDR3 totals 10 residues. Germline values: CDR1 MNHEY, CDR2 SMNVEV (reference sequence). Trimming removed 7 bases from V and 5 bases from J, with 6 bases in between. Written as DNA, the CDR3 is TGTGCCAGCAAGCGGGACGAGCAGTACTTC. Translated: CASKRDEQYF.

The chain links TRBV27 to TRBJ2-7; 7 bases are shared with TRBD2. CDR1 and CDR2 (germline): MNHEY, SMNVEV (reference sequence). J was trimmed by 7 bases and V by 7 bases; bases with no gene match: 10. The CDR3 contains 13 residues. The CDR3 protein is CASTPWGGKEQYF. The CDR3, as DNA: TGTGCCAGCACCCCCTGGGGGGGAAAAGAGCAGTACTTC.

This clone came up a few times. V gene TRBV2 combines with J gene TRBJ2-4; TRBD2 aligns across 8 bases. CDR1 and CDR2 (germline): SNHLY, FYNNEI. This CDR3 region has 14 residues. The J segment lost 7 bases and the V segment lost 7 bases, leaving 9 bases of the junction unmatched. The CDR3 DNA sequence: TGTGCCAGCACCGGGACTAGGTCGGTGAACATTCAGTACTTC. Its translation: CASTGTRSVNIQYF.

This rearrangement joins TRBV28 to TRBJ1-2; 7 bases map to TRBD1. This CDR3 is 14 amino acids long. Germline CDR1 and CDR2: MDHEN and SYDVKM. The V and J ends lost 6 bases and 4 bases, in that order; junction bases with no gene match: 8. CDR3 protein: CASSGQVVVYGYTF. CDR3 coding DNA: TGTGCCAGCAGCGGACAGGTGGTCGTCTATGGCTACACCTTC.

This sequence joins TRBV12-3 or TRBV12-4 and TRBJ2-1; 8 nucleotides match TRBD1. The CDR3 consists of 13 residues. V shed 7 bases, J shed 9 bases, and the junction held 8 bases outside the gene matches. CDR3 in DNA: TGTGCCAGCAAATTAACTACAGGGGGTGAGCAGTTCTTC. This translates into CASKLTTGGEQFF.

The chain is built from TRBV28 and TRBJ2-1; D remains unclear. The CDR3 totals 15 residues. V was trimmed by 3 bases and J by 3 bases, leaving 12 bases between them. The germline V gene has CDR1 MDHEN and CDR2 SYDVKM. As DNA, the CDR3 is TGTGCCAGCAGTTTTTCACTTGCTTACTACAATGAGCAGTTCTTC. Translated, it gives CASSFSLAYYNEQFF.

The chain uses TRBV2 and TRBJ2-5; 9 bases fit TRBD2. CDR1 is SNHLY and CDR2 is FYNNEI in the germline V gene. V gave up 5 bases and J gave up 3 bases; unmatched junction bases: 7. The CDR3 has 15 amino acids. CDR3 coding DNA: TGTGCCAGCAGTCCCACTCTAGCGGGAAAAGAGACCCAGTACTTC. Encoded protein: CASSPTLAGKETQYF.

The gene calls are TRBV4-2 and TRBJ1-5; D not certain. The germline V gene encodes CDR1 LGHNA and CDR2 YNFKEQ. V dropped 0 bases and J dropped 5 bases, with 17 bases sitting between them. This CDR3 contains 17 residues. The DNA for the CDR3 is TGTGCCAGCAGCCAAGATTTTGACTTTGCTTCTGATCAGCCCCAGCATTTT. Translating gives CASSQDFDFASDQPQHF.

The chain employs TRBV28 and TRBJ2-7, with a tentative D call TRBD1 (5 bases). This CDR3 is built from 17 residues. The V gene lost 1 base and the J gene lost 3 bases, with 19 bases spanning the gap. Germline V CDR1 and CDR2: MDHEN, SYDVKM. CDR3 bases: TGTGCCAGCAGTTTATTGGCCATAAGACAGACCCACTACGAGCAGTACTTC. It is translated as CASSLLAIRQTHYEQYF.

This chain links TRBV30 with TRBJ1-2, with TRBD1 as a possible D gene (6 bases). Germline lookup yields CDR1 GTSNPN and CDR2 SVGIG (reference sequence). Trimming took off 3 bases at V and 1 base at J, with 9 bases between the two ends. The CDR3 loop spans 13 amino acids. DNA for the CDR3: TGTGCCTGGAGGGGACACCATAACTATGGCTACACCTTC. Encoded protein: CAWRGHHNYGYTF. The full variable domain, with the rest looked up from reference TRBV30 and TRBJ1-2, is SQTIHQWPATLVQPVGSPLSLECTVEGTSNPNLYWYRQAAGRGLQLLFYSVGIGQISSEVPQNLSASRPQDRQFILSSKKLLLSDSGFYLCAWRGHHNYGYTFGSGTRLTVV.

Many counts were recorded for this clone. The chain has TRBV4-1 and TRBJ1-5; maybe TRBD1 (6 bases). Trimming took off 4 bases at V and 3 bases at J, with 13 bases between the two ends. CDR3 size: 15 residues. CDR1 and CDR2 (germline): MGHRA, YSYEKL. The CDR3 DNA is TGCGCCAGCAGCCTAAGACAGGACCTCAATCAGCCCCAGCATTTT. It specifies CASSLRQDLNQPQHF.

J is TRBJ2-7 and V is TRBV19, with TRBD2 matching over 7 bases. CDR1 and CDR2 from the germline V gene are LNHDA and SQIVND (reference sequence). Trimming took 7 bases from V and 3 from J; bases not matched to a gene: 6. The CDR3 sequence is 13 residues long. CDR3 region: CASKTSGGYEQYF. The CDR3 bases are TGTGCCAGTAAGACGTCGGGAGGCTACGAGCAGTACTTC. Full variable domain (rest looked up from reference TRBV19 and TRBJ2-7): DGGITQSPKYLFRKEGQNVTLSCEQNLNHDAMYWYRQDPGQGLRLIYYSQIVNDFQKGDIAEGYSVSREKKESFPLTVTSAQKNPTAFYLCASKTSGGYEQYFGPGTRLTVT.